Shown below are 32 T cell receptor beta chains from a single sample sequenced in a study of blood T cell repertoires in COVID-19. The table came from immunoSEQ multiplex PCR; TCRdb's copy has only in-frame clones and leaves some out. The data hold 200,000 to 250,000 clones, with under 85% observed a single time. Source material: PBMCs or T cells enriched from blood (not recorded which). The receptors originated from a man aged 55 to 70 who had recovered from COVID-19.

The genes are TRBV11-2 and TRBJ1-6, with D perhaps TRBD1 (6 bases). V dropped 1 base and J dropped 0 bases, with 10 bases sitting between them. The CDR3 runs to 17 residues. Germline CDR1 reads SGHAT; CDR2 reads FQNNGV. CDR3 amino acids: CASSLAQGSSYNSPLHF. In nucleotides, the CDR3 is TGTGCCAGCAGCTTAGCCCAGGGGAGCTCCTATAATTCACCCCTCCACTTT.

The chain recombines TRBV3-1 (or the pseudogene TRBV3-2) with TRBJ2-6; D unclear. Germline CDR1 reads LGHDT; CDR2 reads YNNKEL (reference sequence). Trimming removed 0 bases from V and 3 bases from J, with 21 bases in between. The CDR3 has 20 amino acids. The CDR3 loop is CASSQELRSKNLFGANVLTF. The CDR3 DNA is TGTGCCAGCAGCCAAGAGTTGAGGTCTAAGAACCTCTTTGGGGCCAACGTCCTGACTTTC.

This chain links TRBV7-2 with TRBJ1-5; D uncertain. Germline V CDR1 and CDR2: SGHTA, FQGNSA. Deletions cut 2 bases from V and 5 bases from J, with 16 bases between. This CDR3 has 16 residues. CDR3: CASSLYFQDNYQPQHF. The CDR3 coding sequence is TGTGCCAGCAGCTTATACTTCCAAGACAATTATCAGCCCCAGCATTTT.

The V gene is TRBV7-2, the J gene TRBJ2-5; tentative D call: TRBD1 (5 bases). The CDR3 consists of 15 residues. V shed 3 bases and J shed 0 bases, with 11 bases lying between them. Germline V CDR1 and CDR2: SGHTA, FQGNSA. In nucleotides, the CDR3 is TGTGCCAGCAGCTTTGGACACACGTACCAAGAGACCCAGTACTTC. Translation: CASSFGHTYQETQYF.

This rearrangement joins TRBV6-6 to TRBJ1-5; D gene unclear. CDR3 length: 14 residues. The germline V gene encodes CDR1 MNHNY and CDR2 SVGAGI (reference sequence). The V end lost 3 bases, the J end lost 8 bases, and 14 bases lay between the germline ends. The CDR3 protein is CASSYAGREKPQHF. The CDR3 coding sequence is TGTGCCAGCAGTTATGCCGGGAGAGAAAAGCCCCAGCATTTT.

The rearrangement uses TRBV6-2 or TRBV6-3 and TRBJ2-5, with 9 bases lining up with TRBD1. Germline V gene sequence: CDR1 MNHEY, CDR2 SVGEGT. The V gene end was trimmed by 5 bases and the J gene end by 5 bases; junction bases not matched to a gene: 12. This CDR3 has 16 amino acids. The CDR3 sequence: CASSKLPGQGGETQYF. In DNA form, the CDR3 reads TGTGCCAGCAGTAAACTGCCGGGACAGGGAGGCGAGACCCAGTACTTC.

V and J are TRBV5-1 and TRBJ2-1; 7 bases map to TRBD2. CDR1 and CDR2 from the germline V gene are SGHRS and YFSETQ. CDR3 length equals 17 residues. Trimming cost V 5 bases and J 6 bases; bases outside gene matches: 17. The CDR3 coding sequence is TGCGCCAGCAGGCCCCGCCTTGAAGCGGGGCCGGGCAATGAGCAGTTCTTC. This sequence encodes CASRPRLEAGPGNEQFF.

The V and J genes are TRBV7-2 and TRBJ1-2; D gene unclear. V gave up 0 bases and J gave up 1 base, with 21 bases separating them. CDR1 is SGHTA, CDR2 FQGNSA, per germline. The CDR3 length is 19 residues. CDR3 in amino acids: CASSLATNRVRAFNYGYTF. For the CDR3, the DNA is TGTGCCAGCAGCTTAGCGACTAACCGGGTGCGGGCTTTTAACTATGGCTACACCTTC.

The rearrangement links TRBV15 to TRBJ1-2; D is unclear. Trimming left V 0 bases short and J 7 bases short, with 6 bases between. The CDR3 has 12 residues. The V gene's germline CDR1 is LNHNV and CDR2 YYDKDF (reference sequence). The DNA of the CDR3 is TGTGCCACCAGCAGAGATTTATCTGGCTACACCTTC. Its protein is CATSRDLSGYTF. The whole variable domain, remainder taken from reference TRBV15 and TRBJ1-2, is DAMVIQNPRYQVTQFGKPVTLSCSQTLNHNVMYWYQQKSSQAPKLLFHYYDKDFNNEADTPDNFQSRRPNTSFCFLDIRSPGLGDTAMYLCATSRDLSGYTFGSGTRLTVV.

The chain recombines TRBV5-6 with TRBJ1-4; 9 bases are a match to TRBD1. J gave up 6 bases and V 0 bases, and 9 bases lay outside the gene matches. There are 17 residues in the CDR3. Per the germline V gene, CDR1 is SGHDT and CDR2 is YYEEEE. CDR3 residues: CASSLVVTGGADEKLFF. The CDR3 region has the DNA TGTGCCAGCAGCTTGGTTGTCACAGGGGGCGCAGATGAAAAACTGTTTTTT.

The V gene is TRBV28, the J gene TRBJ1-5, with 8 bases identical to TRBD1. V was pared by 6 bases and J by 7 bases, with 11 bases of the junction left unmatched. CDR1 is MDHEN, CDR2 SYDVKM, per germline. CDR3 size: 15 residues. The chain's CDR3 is CASSLLDRVGQPQHF. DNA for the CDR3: TGTGCCAGCAGCTTGTTGGACAGGGTGGGACAGCCCCAGCATTTT.

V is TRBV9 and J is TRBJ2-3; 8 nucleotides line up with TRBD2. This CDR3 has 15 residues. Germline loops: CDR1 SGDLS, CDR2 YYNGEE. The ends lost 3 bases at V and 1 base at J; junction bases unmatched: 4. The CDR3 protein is CASSAGGPRTDTQYF. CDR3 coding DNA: TGTGCCAGCAGCGCGGGGGGGCCTCGCACAGATACGCAGTATTTT.

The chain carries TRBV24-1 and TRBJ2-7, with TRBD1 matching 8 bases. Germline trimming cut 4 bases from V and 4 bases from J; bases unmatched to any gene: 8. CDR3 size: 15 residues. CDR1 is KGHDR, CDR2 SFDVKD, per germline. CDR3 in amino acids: CATSDPAGGLYEQYF. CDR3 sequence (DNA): TGTGCCACCAGTGACCCTGCAGGGGGCTTGTACGAGCAGTACTTC.

CDR3 coding DNA: TGCGCCAGCAGTGAAGCCTTACAAGAGACCCAGTACTTC. Translation gives CASSEALQETQYF. The chain carries TRBV10-1 and TRBJ2-5; D remains unclear. The V end was cut by 3 bases, the J end by 2 bases, with 7 bases between. Germline V gene lookup returns CDR1 WNHNN and CDR2 SYGVQD (reference sequence). This CDR3 has 13 amino acids.

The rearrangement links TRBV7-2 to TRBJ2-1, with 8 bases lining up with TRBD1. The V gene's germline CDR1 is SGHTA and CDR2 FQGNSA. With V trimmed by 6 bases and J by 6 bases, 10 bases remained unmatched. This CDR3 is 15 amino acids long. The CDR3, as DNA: TGTGCCAGCAGGCAGGACAGGGTTCTCGTCAATGAGCAGTTCTTC. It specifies CASRQDRVLVNEQFF.

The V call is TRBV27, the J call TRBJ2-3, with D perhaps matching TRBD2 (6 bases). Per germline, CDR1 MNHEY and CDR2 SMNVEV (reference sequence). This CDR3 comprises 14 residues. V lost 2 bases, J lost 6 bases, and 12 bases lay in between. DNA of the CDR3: TGTGCCAGCAGTTTAGGGGGGAGGCGGGATACGCAGTATTTT. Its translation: CASSLGGRRDTQYF.

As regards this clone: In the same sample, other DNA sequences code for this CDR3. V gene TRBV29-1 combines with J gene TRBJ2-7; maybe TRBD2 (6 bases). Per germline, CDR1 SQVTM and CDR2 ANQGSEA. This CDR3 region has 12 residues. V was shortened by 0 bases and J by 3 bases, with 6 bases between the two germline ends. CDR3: CSVEEGGYEQYF. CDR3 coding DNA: TGCAGCGTTGAAGAGGGAGGCTACGAGCAGTACTTC.

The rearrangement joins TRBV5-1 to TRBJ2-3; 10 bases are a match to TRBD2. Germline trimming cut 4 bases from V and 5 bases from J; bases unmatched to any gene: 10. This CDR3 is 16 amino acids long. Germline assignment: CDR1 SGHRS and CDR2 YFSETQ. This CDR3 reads CASSRSSGGNQDTQYF. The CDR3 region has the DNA TGCGCCAGCAGCCGCTCTAGCGGGGGCAATCAAGATACGCAGTATTTT.

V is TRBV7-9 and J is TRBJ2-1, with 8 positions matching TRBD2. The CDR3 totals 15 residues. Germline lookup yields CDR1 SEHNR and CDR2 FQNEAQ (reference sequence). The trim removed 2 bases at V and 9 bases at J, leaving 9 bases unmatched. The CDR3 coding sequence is TGTGCCAGCAGCTTATCCGGGGGGGCCGGTGGTGAGCAGTTCTTC. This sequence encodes CASSLSGGAGGEQFF.

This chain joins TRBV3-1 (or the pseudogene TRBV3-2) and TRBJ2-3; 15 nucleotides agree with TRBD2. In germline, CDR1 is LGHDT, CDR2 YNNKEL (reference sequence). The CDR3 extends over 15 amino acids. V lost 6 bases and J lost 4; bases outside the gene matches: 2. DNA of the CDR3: TGTGCCAGCAGAGGACTAGCGGGGGGGCCAGATACGCAGTATTTT. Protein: CASRGLAGGPDTQYF.

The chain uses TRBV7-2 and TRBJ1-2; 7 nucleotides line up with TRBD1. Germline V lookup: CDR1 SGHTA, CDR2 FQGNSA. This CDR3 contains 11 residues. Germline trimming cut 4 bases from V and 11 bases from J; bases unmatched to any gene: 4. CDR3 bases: TGTGCCAGCAGCTCTATGACAGGGTACACCTTC. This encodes CASSSMTGYTF.

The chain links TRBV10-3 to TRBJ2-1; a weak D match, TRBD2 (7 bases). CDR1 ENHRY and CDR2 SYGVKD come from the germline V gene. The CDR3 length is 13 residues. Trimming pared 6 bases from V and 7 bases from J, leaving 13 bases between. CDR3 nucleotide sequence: TGTGCCATCAGGGAGGGGGGGACGAATGAGCAGTTCTTC. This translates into CAIREGGTNEQFF.

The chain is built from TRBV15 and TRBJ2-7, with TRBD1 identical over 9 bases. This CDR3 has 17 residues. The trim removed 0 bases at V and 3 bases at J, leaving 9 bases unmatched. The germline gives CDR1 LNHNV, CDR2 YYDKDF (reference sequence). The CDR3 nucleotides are TGTGCCACCAGCAGAGATCAGGGACAGGGTATCGGCTACGAGCAGTACTTC. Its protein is CATSRDQGQGIGYEQYF.

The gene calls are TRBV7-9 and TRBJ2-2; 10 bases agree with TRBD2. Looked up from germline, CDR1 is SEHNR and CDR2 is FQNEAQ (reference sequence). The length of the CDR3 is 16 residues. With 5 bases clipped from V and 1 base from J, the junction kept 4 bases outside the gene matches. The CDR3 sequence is CASSQSSGGNTGELFF. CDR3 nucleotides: TGTGCCAGCAGCCAATCTAGCGGGGGGAACACCGGGGAGCTGTTTTTT.

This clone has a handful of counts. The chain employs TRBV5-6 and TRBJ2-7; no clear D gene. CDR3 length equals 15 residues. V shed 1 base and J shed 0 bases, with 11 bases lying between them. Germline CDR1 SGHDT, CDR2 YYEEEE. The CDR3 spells CASSLTPRSSYEQYF. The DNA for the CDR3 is TGTGCCAGCAGCTTGACCCCAAGGAGCTCCTACGAGCAGTACTTC.

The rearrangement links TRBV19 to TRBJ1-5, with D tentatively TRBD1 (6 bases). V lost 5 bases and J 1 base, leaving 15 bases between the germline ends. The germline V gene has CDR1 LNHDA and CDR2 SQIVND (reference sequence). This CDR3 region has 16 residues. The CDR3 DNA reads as TGTGCCAGTAGTCGGACGGACAGTATGAGCAATCAGCCCCAGCATTTT. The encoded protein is CASSRTDSMSNQPQHF.

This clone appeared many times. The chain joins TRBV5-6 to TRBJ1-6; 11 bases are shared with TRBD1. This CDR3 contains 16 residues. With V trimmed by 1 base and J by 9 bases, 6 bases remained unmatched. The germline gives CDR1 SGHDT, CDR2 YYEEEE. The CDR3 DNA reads TGTGCCAGCAGCTTGCTCGGACAGGGGGCGAGTTCACCCCTCCACTTT. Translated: CASSLLGQGASSPLHF.

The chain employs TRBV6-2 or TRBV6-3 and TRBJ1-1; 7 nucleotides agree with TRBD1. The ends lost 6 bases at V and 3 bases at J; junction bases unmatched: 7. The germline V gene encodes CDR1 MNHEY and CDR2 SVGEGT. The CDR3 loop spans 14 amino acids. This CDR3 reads CASSRGGSHTEAFF. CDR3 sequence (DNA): TGTGCCAGCAGCAGGGGGGGGTCCCACACTGAAGCTTTCTTT.

The CDR3 coding sequence is TGTGCCAGCAGCTTAGCGCTAGCGGGGGGGCCTCTTACTTACGAGCAGTACTTC. Translating it yields CASSLALAGGPLTYEQYF. This chain links TRBV7-2 with TRBJ2-7; 12 positions match TRBD2. With V trimmed by 0 bases and J by 4 bases, 10 bases remained unmatched. CDR3 length equals 18 residues. The germline gives CDR1 SGHTA, CDR2 FQGNSA.

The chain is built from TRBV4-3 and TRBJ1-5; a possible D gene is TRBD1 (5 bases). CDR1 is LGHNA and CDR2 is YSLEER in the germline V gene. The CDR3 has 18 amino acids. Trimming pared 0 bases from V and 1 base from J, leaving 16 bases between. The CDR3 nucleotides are TGCGCCAGCAGCCAAGATTATTGGCAGGGATTAAGCAATCAGCCCCAGCATTTT. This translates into CASSQDYWQGLSNQPQHF.

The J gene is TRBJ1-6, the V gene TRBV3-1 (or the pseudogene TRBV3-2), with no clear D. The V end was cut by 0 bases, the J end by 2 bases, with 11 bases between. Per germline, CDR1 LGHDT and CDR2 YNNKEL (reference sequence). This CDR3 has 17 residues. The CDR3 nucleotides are TGTGCCAGCAGCCAAGATCGGGGATACCCCTATAATTCACCCCTCCACTTT. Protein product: CASSQDRGYPYNSPLHF.

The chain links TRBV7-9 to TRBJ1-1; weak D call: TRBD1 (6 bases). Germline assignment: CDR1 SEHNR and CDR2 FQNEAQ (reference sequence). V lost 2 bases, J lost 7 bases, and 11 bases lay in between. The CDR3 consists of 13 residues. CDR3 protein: CASSLTDSIEAFF. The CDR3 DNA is TGTGCCAGCAGCTTAACGGACAGCATTGAAGCTTTCTTT. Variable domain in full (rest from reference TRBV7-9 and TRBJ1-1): DTGVSQNPRHKITKRGQNVTFRCDPISEHNRLYWYRQTLGQGPEFLTYFQNEAQLEKSRLLSDRFSAERPKGSFSTLEIQRTEQGDSAMYLCASSLTDSIEAFFGQGTRLTVV.